The 25 T cell receptor beta chains in this list originate from one sample, sequenced in a study of cytomegalovirus exposure and HLA in healthy donors. Vbeta (60) and Jbeta (13) primers were used in the PCR. Profiled with immunoSEQ multiplex PCR; TCRdb holds only in-frame clones, not every one. This sample carries under 70,000 clones, with 2% to 3% going to the ten biggest clones. Sequences were obtained from PBMCs. These receptors all stem from a female donor in good health and CMV-seropositive.

This chain joins TRBV4-3 and TRBJ1-4; D remains unclear. V was shortened by 1 base and J by 7 bases, with 13 bases between the two germline ends. This CDR3 has 15 amino acids. The germline V gene encodes CDR1 LGHNA and CDR2 YSLEER. The DNA of the CDR3 is TGCGCCAGCAGCCAAGGTTCAGGCCCGCTTGAAAAACTGTTTTTT. Its translation is CASSQGSGPLEKLFF.

The rearrangement joins TRBV7-9 to TRBJ2-2; 10 bases match TRBD1. The CDR3 contains 15 residues. The germline CDR1 and CDR2 sequences are SEHNR and FQNEAQ (reference sequence). The V segment lost 4 bases and the J segment 3 bases; nucleotides outside the gene matches: 2. The CDR3: CASSSGTGDTGELFF. CDR3 nucleotide sequence: TGTGCCAGCAGCTCCGGGACAGGGGACACCGGGGAGCTGTTTTTT.

This CDR3 is CASSPRTGVTEAFF. The CDR3 DNA is TGTGCCAGCTCACCCAGGACAGGGGTCACAGAAGCTTTCTTT. This rearrangement joins TRBV18 to TRBJ1-1; 9 nucleotides align to TRBD1. CDR1 KGHSH and CDR2 LQKENI come from the germline V gene. Trimming removed 3 bases from V and 8 bases from J; junction bases left unmatched: 7. The CDR3 covers 14 residues.

CDR3 residues: CASSAETGQSSYEQYF. CDR3 coding DNA: TGTGCCAGCAGTGCTGAAACGGGACAGTCCTCCTACGAGCAGTACTTC. V and J are TRBV6-1 and TRBJ2-7; 7 bases match TRBD1. Per germline, CDR1 MNHNS and CDR2 SASEGT. CDR3 length: 16 amino acids. V lost 4 bases, J lost 0 bases, and 9 bases stayed unmatched.

This chain links TRBV7-2 with TRBJ2-7, with D hard to call. V was pared by 2 bases and J by 11 bases, with 13 bases between. Per the germline V gene, CDR1 is SGHTA and CDR2 is FQGNSA. This CDR3 contains 12 residues. The CDR3: CASSLPQNEEYF. As DNA, the CDR3 is TGTGCCAGCAGCTTACCCCAGAATGAGGAGTACTTC.

The chain is built from TRBV6-1 and TRBJ2-1, with 7 nucleotides matching TRBD1. V shed 3 bases, J shed 1 base, and the junction held 6 bases outside the gene matches. Germline CDR1 and CDR2: MNHNS and SASEGT. The CDR3 loop spans 16 amino acids. The DNA for the CDR3 is TGTGCCAGCAGTGAGCACTCGACAGGGTCCTACAATGAGCAGTTCTTC. It is translated as CASSEHSTGSYNEQFF.

The chain is built from TRBV27 and TRBJ1-1, with D possibly TRBD1 on 5 matching bases. V dropped 8 bases and J dropped 4 bases, with 14 bases sitting between them. The CDR3 is 13 amino acids. Per the germline V gene, CDR1 is MNHEY and CDR2 is SMNVEV (reference sequence). The DNA of the CDR3 is TGTGCCAGCGGGCCAGGGCGCAGCACTGAAGCTTTCTTT. Translation gives CASGPGRSTEAFF.

The rearrangement uses TRBV6-6 and TRBJ1-1; 10 positions match TRBD1. Germline lookup yields CDR1 MNHNY and CDR2 SVGAGI (reference sequence). The CDR3 covers 14 residues. Trimming took 6 bases from V and 1 from J; bases not matched to a gene: 2. CDR3 nucleotides: TGTGCCAGCAGCCGGGACAGGGGGAACACTGAAGCTTTCTTT. Translating gives CASSRDRGNTEAFF.

This chain joins TRBV10-3 and TRBJ1-4; TRBD1 matches 10 bases. The germline gives CDR1 ENHRY, CDR2 SYGVKD. The ends lost 11 bases at V and 8 bases at J; junction bases unmatched: 20. This CDR3 contains 17 residues. The CDR3 spells CAADRDRGVRVPEKLFF. For the CDR3, the DNA is TGTGCCGCAGACCGGGACAGGGGAGTTCGGGTGCCAGAAAAACTGTTTTTT.

The chain combines TRBV6-1 with TRBJ1-2; TRBD1 matches 10 bases. The V segment lost 1 base and the J segment 4 bases; nucleotides outside the gene matches: 3. This CDR3 has 15 residues. CDR1 and CDR2 (germline): MNHNS, SASEGT. Here the CDR3 reads CASSEGTGGSYGYTF. CDR3 coding DNA: TGTGCCAGCAGTGAAGGGACAGGGGGGTCCTATGGCTACACCTTC.

The V call is TRBV18, the J call TRBJ2-1, with D tentatively TRBD2 (5 bases). The CDR3 consists of 15 residues. The V gene's germline CDR1 is KGHSH and CDR2 LQKENI. V was cut by 0 bases and J by 1 base, with 7 bases left in between. The CDR3 DNA is TGTGCCAGCTCACCACCAAGCGGATCCTACAATGAGCAGTTCTTC. Protein: CASSPPSGSYNEQFF. The whole variable domain, remainder taken from reference TRBV18 and TRBJ2-1, is NAGVMQNPRHLVRRRGQEARLRCSPMKGHSHVYWYRQLPEEGLKFMVYLQKENIIDESGMPKERFSAEFPKEGPSILRIQQVVRGDSAAYFCASSPPSGSYNEQFFGPGTRLTVL.

The chain uses TRBV28 and TRBJ1-2; D unclear. The V gene lost 2 bases and the J gene lost 8 bases, with 9 bases spanning the gap. Germline CDR1 reads MDHEN; CDR2 reads SYDVKM. The CDR3 is 12 amino acids. The CDR3 DNA is TGTGCCAGCAGTTTAAGCGGAAGAGGCTACACCTTC. As protein: CASSLSGRGYTF.

V gene TRBV4-2 combines with J gene TRBJ2-3, with TRBD2 matching over 9 bases. Germline CDR1 is LGHNA and CDR2 is YNFKEQ. CDR3 size: 16 residues. After removal of 4 bases from V and 7 bases from J, the junction contained 12 bases not matched to a gene. Here the CDR3 DNA reads TGTGCCAGCAGCCCCCCAGGGGCGGGGGGGCCCCATACGCAGTATTTT. Protein product: CASSPPGAGGPHTQYF.

The chain carries TRBV29-1 and TRBJ1-5; no definite D call. The CDR3 extends over 13 amino acids. CDR1 SQVTM and CDR2 ANQGSEA come from the germline V gene. The ends were cut back, 4 bases at V and 6 bases at J, with 13 bases in the middle. This chain's CDR3 is CSVVAGSSQPQHF. The CDR3 DNA sequence: TGCAGCGTTGTGGCGGGTTCAAGTCAGCCCCAGCATTTT. Filled out from reference TRBV29-1 and TRBJ1-5, the complete variable domain reads SAVISQKPSRDICQRGTSLTIQCQVDSQVTMMFWYRQQPGQSLTLIATANQGSEATYESGFVIDKFPISRPNLTFSTLTVSNMSPEDSSIYLCSVVAGSSQPQHFGDGTRLSIL.

The V call is TRBV5-6, the J call TRBJ2-5, with D hard to call. The CDR3 is made up of 14 amino acids. V shed 2 bases and J shed 0 bases, with 8 bases lying between them. The germline V gene has CDR1 SGHDT and CDR2 YYEEEE. The CDR3 is CASSFGGHQETQYF. In DNA, the CDR3 is TGTGCCAGCAGCTTCGGTGGTCACCAAGAGACCCAGTACTTC. The full variable domain, with the rest looked up from reference TRBV5-6 and TRBJ2-5, is DAGVTQSPTHLIKTRGQQVTLRCSPKSGHDTVSWYQQALGQGPQFIFQYYEEEERQRGNFPDRFSGHQFPNYSSELNVNALLLGDSALYLCASSFGGHQETQYFGPGTRLLVL.

The chain has TRBV10-3 and TRBJ1-1; TRBD1 agrees at 10 bases. Trimming removed 6 bases from V and 2 bases from J; junction bases left unmatched: 6. CDR1 and CDR2 from the germline V gene are ENHRY and SYGVKD. The CDR3 runs 15 residues. The chain's CDR3 is CAISPGTGDNTEAFF. The CDR3 DNA reads TGTGCCATCAGCCCTGGGACAGGGGATAACACTGAAGCTTTCTTT.

The chain recombines TRBV6-5 with TRBJ2-2, with 12 bases that match TRBD2. Trimming at V came to 4 bases and at J to 4 bases, leaving 1 base not matched to a gene. Germline CDR1 MNHEY, CDR2 SVGAGI. This CDR3 comprises 15 residues. CDR3: CASSSSGRATGELFF. The DNA for the CDR3 is TGTGCCAGCAGTTCTAGCGGGAGGGCCACCGGGGAGCTGTTTTTT.

The J gene is TRBJ2-7, the V gene TRBV9; TRBD2 aligns across 10 bases. The germline CDR1 and CDR2 sequences are SGDLS and YYNGEE. Trimming took 1 base from V and 4 from J; bases not matched to a gene: 11. This CDR3 contains 17 residues. CDR3 in amino acids: CASSVYSGRACGYEQYF. The CDR3 DNA reads as TGTGCCAGCAGCGTATACAGCGGGAGGGCCTGTGGGTACGAGCAGTACTTC.

This chain connects TRBV6-4 to TRBJ1-6, with TRBD1 as a possible D gene (5 bases). Germline CDR1 reads MRHNA; CDR2 reads SNTAGT. The CDR3 has 14 residues. V was clipped by 6 bases and J by 7 bases, with 13 bases between them. The CDR3 nucleotides are TGTGCCAGCAGCGCCGGGACTCCAAATTCACCCCTCCACTTT. It yields the protein CASSAGTPNSPLHF.

The V call is TRBV4-3, the J call TRBJ1-2, with a weak D call TRBD1 (6 bases). The ends were cut back, 0 bases at V and 2 bases at J, with 13 bases in the middle. CDR3 size: 16 residues. The germline V gene encodes CDR1 LGHNA and CDR2 YSLEER. In nucleotides, the CDR3 is TGCGCCAGCAGCCAAGAAAGTAGGACAGTAAACTATGGCTACACCTTC. It encodes CASSQESRTVNYGYTF.

The V gene is TRBV5-6, the J gene TRBJ1-1; perhaps TRBD1 as D (5 bases). The V and J ends lost 5 bases and 0 bases respectively, with 11 bases between them. CDR3 size: 14 residues. CDR1 and CDR2 (germline): SGHDT, YYEEEE. The CDR3 DNA is TGTGCCAGCAGTTACGACAGATTGAACACTGAAGCTTTCTTT. Protein sequence: CASSYDRLNTEAFF.

This chain joins TRBV28 and TRBJ2-1; the D gene is possibly TRBD1 (5 bases). There are 14 residues in the CDR3. CDR1 MDHEN and CDR2 SYDVKM come from the germline V gene. Trimming removed 3 bases at V and 4 bases at J, with 10 bases between. The CDR3 bases are TGTGCCAGCAGTTTTTCCAGGGTATACAATGAGCAGTTCTTC. Protein product: CASSFSRVYNEQFF. The variable domain in full, completed from reference TRBV28 and TRBJ2-1, reads DVKVTQSSRYLVKRTGEKVFLECVQDMDHENMFWYRQDPGLGLRLIYFSYDVKMKEKGDIPEGYSVSREKKERFSLILESASTNQTSMYLCASSFSRVYNEQFFGPGTRLTVL.

This chain joins TRBV6-6 and TRBJ2-1; D is uncertain. The CDR3 is 12 residues long. Trimming pared 8 bases from V and 7 bases from J, leaving 12 bases between. Per the germline V gene, CDR1 is MNHNY and CDR2 is SVGAGI (reference sequence). DNA of the CDR3: TGTGCCAGCGATAAAGAGTGGAATGAGCAGTTCTTC. It specifies CASDKEWNEQFF.

The V gene is TRBV2, the J gene TRBJ1-1, with 7 bases aligning to TRBD1. The CDR3 totals 13 residues. V was clipped by 6 bases and J by 2 bases; unmatched bases: 3. CDR1 is SNHLY and CDR2 is FYNNEI in the germline V gene. The DNA of the CDR3 is TGTGCCAGCAGCCAGGGGGTAAACACTGAAGCTTTCTTT. Amino acids: CASSQGVNTEAFF.

The genes are TRBV7-2 and TRBJ2-2; the D gene is possibly TRBD2 (7 bases). This CDR3 has 19 amino acids. Trimming left V 1 base short and J 0 bases short, with 18 bases between. Per germline, CDR1 SGHTA and CDR2 FQGNSA. The chain's CDR3 is CASSLVVQWRGPNTGELFF. The CDR3 region has the DNA TGTGCCAGCAGCTTAGTAGTCCAATGGCGGGGGCCGAACACCGGGGAGCTGTTTTTT.